This T cell receptor (beta chain) comes out of a study of post-analysis software for immune sequencing data. For the study at large: Secondary progressive, relapsing-remitting and progressive-relapsing multiple sclerosis were among the included disease courses.

Study-level points and caveats: The study found TRBV5-6, TRBV5-1 and TRBV20-1 among five or six TRBV segments more frequent in patients than controls. F measure grouped same-batch samples tightly together.

Included in the TCR beta cDNA libraries were unique molecular identifiers. T cells numbering roughly 0.9 to 10 million yielded cDNA molecules that totaled approximately 500,000. Each CDR3 protein is one row after TCRdb ran MiXCR on the PCR reads. This table holds about 400,000 distinct CDR3 sequences, roughly 30% found once. A remark on this clonotype: Antigen: not known.

The ends were cut back, 6 bases at V and 4 bases at J, with 12 bases in the middle. This CDR3 is 13 amino acids long. CDR1 and CDR2 from the germline V gene are SGHTA and FQGNSA. Sequenced material: blood. The receptor comes from a girl aged 10 to 17 with multiple sclerosis. This rearrangement joins TRBV7-2 to TRBJ1-1; a weak D match, TRBD1 (6 bases). The CDR3 DNA reads TGTGCCAGCAGTACAGGGTGGGGCACTGAAGCTTTCTTT. It encodes CASSTGWGTEAFF.